These 9 T cell receptor beta chains originate from one sample sequenced in a study of blood T cells in healthy people across ages. Primed by a sample-barcoded 5' primer and a J-beta primer mix, a second PCR proceeded for about 6 to 12 cycles. One entry per CDR3 protein, called by TCRdb with MiXCR from the 5' RACE reads. The table lists 1.5 million to 2 million distinct CDR3 sequences, 35% to 50% of them singletons, with 23% in the top ten. Sequencing was performed on blood. The source of these receptors is a human donor in good health.

The CDR3 sequence: CSAPGASRETQYF. CDR3 DNA sequence: TGCAGTGCTCCTGGGGCTAGCAGAGAGACCCAGTACTTC. V and J are TRBV20-1 and TRBJ2-7; possibly TRBD1 or TRBD2 for D (5 bases each). The tail of the sequence fits TRBJ2-5 better, so the J call may be wrong. The CDR3 has 13 amino acids. Germline CDR1 DFQATT, CDR2 SNEGSKA (reference sequence).

This clonotype was detected once. The junction does not match germline at one end; this may be a read error. The J gene is TRBJ2-1, the V gene TRBV20-1; D remains unclear. From germline, CDR1 is DFQATT and CDR2 SNEGSKA (reference sequence). The CDR3 contains 16 residues. For the CDR3, the DNA is TGCAGTGCTAGAGTCACGACGGCGATCTCCTATAATGAGCAGTTCTTC. Translating gives CSARVTTAISYNEQFF.

This clonotype was recorded a few times. The chain joins TRBV7-9 to TRBJ1-2; no clear D. CDR1 and CDR2 (germline): SEHNR, FQNEAQ (reference sequence). Trimming left V 2 bases short and J 3 bases short, with 7 bases between. The CDR3 sequence is 13 residues long. Written as DNA, the CDR3 is TGTGCCAGCAGCTTACAGCCTTACTATGGCTACACCTTC. Its protein is CASSLQPYYGYTF.

J is TRBJ2-6 and V is TRBV9, with 8 bases matching TRBD1. V shed 5 bases and J 4 bases; nucleotides not matched to a gene: 11. Per the germline V gene, CDR1 is SGDLS and CDR2 is YYNGEE. This CDR3 has 17 amino acids. CDR3 DNA: TGTGCCAGCAGTCGACAGGGGTTGTCCTCCGGGGCCAACGTCCTGACTTTC. It translates to CASSRQGLSSGANVLTF.

This clonotype was seen more than once but under ten times. This chain connects TRBV7-2 to TRBJ2-7, with D possibly TRBD2 on 7 matching bases. V was clipped by 1 base and J by 2 bases, with 21 bases between them. The CDR3 length is 18 residues. The germline V gene encodes CDR1 SGHTA and CDR2 FQGNSA. Here the CDR3 DNA reads TGTGCCAGCAGCTTAGTAGGTTCGACCGGGGGGCCGACCTACGAGCAGTACTTC. Its protein product is CASSLVGSTGGPTYEQYF.

The V call is TRBV20-1, the J call TRBJ2-1; D gene unclear. This CDR3 spans 12 amino acids. Trimming removed 3 bases at V and 8 bases at J, with 11 bases between. The germline CDR1 and CDR2 sequences are DFQATT and SNEGSKA (reference sequence). In nucleotides, the CDR3 is TGCAGTGCTAGGTATCAAGCCCATGAGCAGTTCTTC. This codes for CSARYQAHEQFF.

The rearrangement links TRBV28 to TRBJ1-2; D is possibly TRBD1 (6 bases). CDR1 is MDHEN and CDR2 is SYDVKM in the germline V gene. Trimming shortened V by 0 bases and J by 7 bases, and 15 bases separated the two germline ends. This CDR3 region has 15 residues. The CDR3 nucleotides are TGTGCCAGCAGTTTATGGGTGCCGGGGGCTGGTGGCTACACCTTC. It translates to CASSLWVPGAGGYTF.

The chain uses TRBV18 and TRBJ2-1, with 10 positions matching TRBD1. V shed 4 bases, J shed 9 bases, and the junction held 6 bases outside the gene matches. Germline lookup yields CDR1 KGHSH and CDR2 LQKENI. The CDR3 sequence is 14 residues long. CDR3 in amino acids: CASSRLTGGGEQFF. The CDR3 region has the DNA TGTGCCAGCTCACGATTGACAGGGGGCGGTGAGCAGTTCTTC.

This clonotype was seen at least ten times. The chain joins TRBV4-2 to TRBJ1-1; weak D call: TRBD1 (5 bases). V shed 3 bases and J shed 10 bases, with 9 bases lying between them. The germline gives CDR1 LGHNA, CDR2 YNFKEQ. The CDR3 is made up of 11 amino acids. CDR3 residues: CASSQQGRAFF. The CDR3 DNA reads TGTGCCAGCAGCCAGCAGGGTCGAGCTTTCTTT.